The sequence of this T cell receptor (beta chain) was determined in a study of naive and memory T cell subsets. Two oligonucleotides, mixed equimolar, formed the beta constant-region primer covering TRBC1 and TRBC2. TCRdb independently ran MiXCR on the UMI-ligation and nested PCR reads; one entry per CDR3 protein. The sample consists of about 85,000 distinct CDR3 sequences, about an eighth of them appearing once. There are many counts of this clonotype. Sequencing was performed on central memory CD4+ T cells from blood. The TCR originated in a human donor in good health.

The CDR3 is CASSSGGRPNTGELFF. The CDR3 DNA follows: TGCGCCAGCAGCAGCGGCGGGAGACCTAACACCGGGGAGCTGTTTTTT. The chain couples TRBV5-1 to TRBJ2-2; 7 bases agree with TRBD2. The germline V gene encodes CDR1 SGHRS and CDR2 YFSETQ. The CDR3 runs 16 residues. Unmatched junction bases numbered 8, after V lost 4 bases and J lost 2 bases.